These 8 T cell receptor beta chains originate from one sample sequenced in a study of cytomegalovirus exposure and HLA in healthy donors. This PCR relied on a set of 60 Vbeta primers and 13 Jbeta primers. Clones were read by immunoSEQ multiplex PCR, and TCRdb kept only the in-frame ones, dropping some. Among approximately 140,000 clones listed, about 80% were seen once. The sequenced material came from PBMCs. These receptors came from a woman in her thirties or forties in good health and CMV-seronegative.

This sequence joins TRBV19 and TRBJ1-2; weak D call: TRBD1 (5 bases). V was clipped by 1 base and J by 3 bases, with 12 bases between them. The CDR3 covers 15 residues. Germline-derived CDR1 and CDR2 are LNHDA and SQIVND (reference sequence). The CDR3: CASSIATGTDYGYTF. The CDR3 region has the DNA TGTGCCAGTAGTATAGCTACAGGAACCGACTATGGCTACACCTTC.

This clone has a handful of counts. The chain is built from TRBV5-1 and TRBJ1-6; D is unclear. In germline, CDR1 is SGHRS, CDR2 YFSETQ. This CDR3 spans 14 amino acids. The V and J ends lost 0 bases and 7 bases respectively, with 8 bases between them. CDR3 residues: CASSLDGENSPLHF. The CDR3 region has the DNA TGCGCCAGCAGCTTGGATGGGGAGAATTCACCCCTCCACTTT.

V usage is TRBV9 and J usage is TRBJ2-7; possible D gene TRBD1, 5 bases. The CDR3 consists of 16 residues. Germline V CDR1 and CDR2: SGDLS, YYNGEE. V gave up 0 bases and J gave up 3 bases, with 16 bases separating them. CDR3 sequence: CASSVAGAGHVYEQYF. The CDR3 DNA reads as TGTGCCAGCAGCGTAGCTGGTGCAGGGCACGTCTACGAGCAGTACTTC.

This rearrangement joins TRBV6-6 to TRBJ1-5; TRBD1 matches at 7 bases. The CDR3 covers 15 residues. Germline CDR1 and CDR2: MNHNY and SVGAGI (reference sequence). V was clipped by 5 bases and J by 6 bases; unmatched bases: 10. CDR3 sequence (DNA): TGTGCCAGCAGTGCGCGTGACAGGGTGGGTCAGCCCCAGCATTTT. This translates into CASSARDRVGQPQHF.

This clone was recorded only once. The CDR3: CASSPDSSYNEKLFF. In DNA form, the CDR3 reads TGTGCCAGCAGCCCCGACAGCTCTTACAATGAAAAACTGTTTTTT. V and J are TRBV7-8 and TRBJ1-4, with a possible D match to TRBD1 (5 bases). V shed 5 bases and J shed 5 bases, with 15 bases lying between them. Germline V lookup: CDR1 SGHVS, CDR2 FQNEAQ. CDR3 size: 15 residues.

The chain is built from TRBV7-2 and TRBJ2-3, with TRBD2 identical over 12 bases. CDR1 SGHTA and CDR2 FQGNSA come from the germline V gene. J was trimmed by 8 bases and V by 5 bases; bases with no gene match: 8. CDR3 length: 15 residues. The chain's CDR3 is CASSPTSGGPFTQYF. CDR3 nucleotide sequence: TGTGCCAGCAGCCCTACTAGCGGGGGGCCCTTTACGCAGTATTTT. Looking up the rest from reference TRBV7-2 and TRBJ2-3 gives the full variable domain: GAGVSQSPSNKVTEKGKDVELRCDPISGHTALYWYRQSLGQGLEFLIYFQGNSAPDKSGLPSDRFSAERTGGSVSTLTIQRTQQEDSAVYLCASSPTSGGPFTQYFGPGTRLTVL.

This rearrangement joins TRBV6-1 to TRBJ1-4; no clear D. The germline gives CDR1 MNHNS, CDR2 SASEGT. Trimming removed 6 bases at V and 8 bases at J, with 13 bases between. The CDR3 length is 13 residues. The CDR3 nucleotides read TGTGCCAGCAGCGCCGGGATTCGGGAAAAACTGTTTTTT. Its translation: CASSAGIREKLFF.

The CDR3: CASSIPAGFGNEKLFF. The CDR3 region has the DNA TGTGCCAGTAGTATTCCTGCGGGGTTTGGGAATGAAAAACTGTTTTTT. The chain combines TRBV19 with TRBJ1-4; D is uncertain. V was clipped by 3 bases and J by 5 bases, with 16 bases between them. Per germline, CDR1 LNHDA and CDR2 SQIVND (reference sequence). The CDR3 runs to 16 residues.